These T cell receptor beta chains were read from a single sample in a study of somatic mutations in cytotoxic T cells in rheumatoid arthritis. Generated by immunoSEQ multiplex PCR, the TCRdb table keeps only in-frame clones and is missing some. The sample lists some 25,000 clones; 82% were seen once. Sequencing was performed on CD8+ T cells sorted from blood. The receptor source for this set is a man between 45 and 60 years old in good health. The CDR3 runs from the conserved cysteine through the conserved F or W. The order of the fields is J gene, V gene, D gene, clone size, CDR3 DNA, CDR3 protein. A D gene is named only where the DNA matches it firmly. Expanded clones get a size class; other rows say once, few or many, or leave the size out.

>TRBJ2-7|TRBV11-2|TRBD2|.
TGTGCCAGCAGTTTCGCCACTAGCGGCCCAACCTACGAGCAGTACTTC
CASSFATSGPTYEQYF
>TRBJ2-5|TRBV5-4|TRBD2|.
TGTGCCAGCAGCGAGACTAGCGGGAAGGGAGAGACCCAGTACTTC
CASSETSGKGETQYF
>TRBJ2-7|TRBV5-6|.|once
TGTGCCAGCAGCTGGTGGGGGGACTCCTACGAGCAGTACTTC
CASSWWGDSYEQYF
>TRBJ2-7|TRBV9|.|once
TGTGCCAGCAGCGTAGGTGGATCCTCCTACGAGCAGTACTTC
CASSVGGSSYEQYF
>TRBJ2-1|TRBV6-5|TRBD1|.
TGTGCCAGCAGTTACATGGGACAGGGGGTTGAGCAGTTCTTC
CASSYMGQGVEQFF
>TRBJ1-5|TRBV6-1|.|few
TGTGCCACCACATTACCCCACGAGGGACGGCCCCAGCATTTT
CATTLPHEGRPQHF
>TRBJ2-1|TRBV10-3|TRBD2|.
TGTGCCATCAGTGAGTCGGGTAGCGGGAGCCACAATGAGCAGTTCTTC
CAISESGSGSHNEQFF
>TRBJ2-1|TRBV9|.|.
TGTGCCAGCAGCCCACGACTGGATTACAATGAGCAGTTCTTC
CASSPRLDYNEQFF
>TRBJ1-3|TRBV27|.|.
TGTGCCAGCAGTTTATTAGGGGGAACTGGAAACACCATATATTTT
CASSLLGGTGNTIYF
>TRBJ1-1|TRBV27|.|.
TGTGCCAGCAGTTTCGGACCCGAGGGGACTGAAGCTTTCTTT
CASSFGPEGTEAFF
>TRBJ2-6|TRBV7-9|.|once
TGTGCCAGCAGCCCCGCGGGCACGCGCTCTGGGGCCAACGTCCTGACTTTC
CASSPAGTRSGANVLTF
>TRBJ1-1|TRBV6-6|.|.
TGTGCCAGCAGCCAGAATGCCTGGGGGGCGTTGGCTGAAGCTTTCTTT
CASSQNAWGALAEAFF
>TRBJ1-1|TRBV11-2|.|.
TGTGCCAGCAGCTTAGCCTCCTACAGGACCCGAAACACTGAAGCTTTCTTT
CASSLASYRTRNTEAFF
>TRBJ2-7|TRBV5-6|TRBD2|.
TGTGCCAGCAGCTTCGGGGGGGGGCTTGAGCAGTACTTC
CASSFGGGLEQYF
>TRBJ2-1|TRBV10-3|.|once
TGTGCCATCAGTGATCCGACTGGCAATGAGCAGTTCTTC
CAISDPTGNEQFF
>TRBJ1-2|TRBV27|TRBD1|.
TGTGCCAGCAGTGGAGGGGGCCCCGATGGCTACACCTTC
CASSGGGPDGYTF
>TRBJ2-2|TRBV7-9|.|few
TGTGCCAGCACCAAGGAAGGGCTCACCGGGGAGCTGTTTTTT
CASTKEGLTGELFF
>TRBJ2-6|TRBV4-1|.|.
TGCGCCAGCAGCCAAAGATACTCTGGGGCCAACGTCCTGACTTTC
CASSQRYSGANVLTF
>TRBJ1-3|TRBV25-1|.|.
TGTGCCAGCAGTGAATATAGCCCTCCTGGGGGCAGTGGAAACACCATATATTTT
CASSEYSPPGGSGNTIYF
>TRBJ1-5|TRBV19|.|.
TGTGCCAGTAGTATCGAGGGGTTTTGGAGCAATCAGCCCCAGCATTTT
CASSIEGFWSNQPQHF
>TRBJ2-7|TRBV28|.|once
TGTGCCAGCAGTCCCCACCCCCGCTCCTACGAGCAGTACTTC
CASSPHPRSYEQYF
>TRBJ2-1|TRBV6-1|TRBD1|.
TGTGCCAGCAGTGGGACAGGATACAATGAGCAGTTCTTC
CASSGTGYNEQFF
>TRBJ2-7|TRBV25-1|TRBD2|.
TGTGCCAGCAGTTTATCAACCGGGACTAGCGGGAAATCCTACGAGCAGTACTTC
CASSLSTGTSGKSYEQYF
>TRBJ2-7|TRBV4-2|.|.
TGTGCCAGCAGCCTCCCCCGGACAGACGAGCAGTACTTC
CASSLPRTDEQYF
>TRBJ2-2|TRBV21-1|.|.
TGTGCCAGCATAGGGGCAGGACTGAACACCGGGGAGCTGTTTTTT
CASIGAGLNTGELFF
>TRBJ2-7|TRBV7-8|TRBD1|.
TGTGCCAGCAGCCCACGGACAGGGGCGACTTACGAGCAGTACTTC
CASSPRTGATYEQYF
>TRBJ2-7|TRBV10-3|TRBD2|.
TGTGCCATCAGTGGTGGGACTACTTCCTACGAGCAGTACTTC
CAISGGTTSYEQYF
>TRBJ1-2|TRBV2|.|.
TGTGCCAGCAGTGAGGTTCCGTCTTCTAACTATGGCTACACCTTC
CASSEVPSSNYGYTF
>TRBJ2-6|TRBV7-2|TRBD1|.
TGTGCCAGCAGCGGACAGGGAGCTGGGGCCAACGTCCTGACTTTC
CASSGQGAGANVLTF
>TRBJ1-1|TRBV27|TRBD1|few
TGTGCCAGCAGTCCCGGGACAGCTGAAGCTTTCTTT
CASSPGTAEAFF
>TRBJ2-1|TRBV5-1|TRBD2|.
TGCGCCAGCAGCTTGAAGACTAGCGGGGGGGCAAATGAGCAGTTCTTC
CASSLKTSGGANEQFF
>TRBJ1-5|TRBV5-6|.|.
TGTGCCAGCAGAGAGGACACCTGGAATCAGCCCCAGCATTTT
CASREDTWNQPQHF
>TRBJ2-2|TRBV10-2|.|once
TGCGCCAGCCTGGACGGCGGAACCCGGGGTAGCACCGGGGAGCTGTTTTTT
CASLDGGTRGSTGELFF
>TRBJ2-7|TRBV6-5|.|.
TGTGCCAGCAGCCGGGACAAATCCTACGAGCAGTACTTC
CASSRDKSYEQYF
>TRBJ2-1|TRBV6-6|.|.
TGTGCCAGCAGTTACTCGGTCAGGGGCGGTGAGCAGTTCTTC
CASSYSVRGGEQFF
>TRBJ2-7|TRBV10-3|TRBD1|.
TGTGCCATCAGGTCCCCGGGACAGAGCTACGAGCAGTACTTC
CAIRSPGQSYEQYF
>TRBJ2-1|TRBV16|.|.
TGTGCCAGCAGCCCTGCGGCTTGGGGTAATGAGCAGTTCTTC
CASSPAAWGNEQFF
>TRBJ1-1|TRBV15|.|.
TGTGCCACCAGCAGAGATGGGACGAACACTGAAGCTTTCTTT
CATSRDGTNTEAFF
>TRBJ2-5|TRBV6-5|.|.
TGTGCCAGCAAAGATAGCGGCCAAGAGACCCAGTACTTC
CASKDSGQETQYF
>TRBJ1-5|TRBV28|.|.
TGTGCCACCAATCAGGACGGCAATCAGCCCCAGCATTTT
CATNQDGNQPQHF
>TRBJ2-7|TRBV19|TRBD2|.
TGTGCCAGTAGCCCTACGACTAGCGGGAGCTACGAGCAGTACTTC
CASSPTTSGSYEQYF
>TRBJ2-1|TRBV4-1|.|.
TGCGCCAGCAGCCAAGGCCTGGGTCTTAGTGGTGAGCAGTTCTTC
CASSQGLGLSGEQFF
>TRBJ1-5|TRBV10-3|.|once
TGTGCCATCAGTGAGTCCCGGACATATCAGCCCCAGCATTTT
CAISESRTYQPQHF
>TRBJ2-7|TRBV29-1|.|.
TGCAGCGTTGAATGGGCGGGTAGCTCCTACGAGCAGTACTTC
CSVEWAGSSYEQYF
>TRBJ1-2|TRBV10-1|.|few
TGCGCCAGCAGTGAGTCGTTAGGCGGAGGCTACACCTTC
CASSESLGGGYTF
>TRBJ1-1|TRBV9|.|.
TGTGCCAGCAGCGTAGCTGGCGGGGGGGCCGGAATGAACACTGAAGCTTTCTTT
CASSVAGGGAGMNTEAFF
>TRBJ1-1|TRBV11-2|.|.
TGTGCCAGCAGCTTAGGGAGAGGGCAGGGTGAAGCTTTCTTT
CASSLGRGQGEAFF
>TRBJ2-7|TRBV29-1|TRBD1|.
TGCAGCGTTGTTACTACAGGGGAGTACGAGCAGTACTTC
CSVVTTGEYEQYF
>TRBJ2-3|TRBV4-2|.|.
TGTGCCAGCAGCCAAACGACTTACACAGATACGCAGTATTTT
CASSQTTYTDTQYF
>TRBJ2-2|TRBV5-1|.|.
TGCGCCAGCAGCTTGGCCGGACAGACGAACACCGGGGAGCTGTTTTTT
CASSLAGQTNTGELFF
>TRBJ1-2|TRBV10-3|.|once
TGTGCCATCAGTGAGTTCAGGGAAAACTATGGCTACACCTTC
CAISEFRENYGYTF